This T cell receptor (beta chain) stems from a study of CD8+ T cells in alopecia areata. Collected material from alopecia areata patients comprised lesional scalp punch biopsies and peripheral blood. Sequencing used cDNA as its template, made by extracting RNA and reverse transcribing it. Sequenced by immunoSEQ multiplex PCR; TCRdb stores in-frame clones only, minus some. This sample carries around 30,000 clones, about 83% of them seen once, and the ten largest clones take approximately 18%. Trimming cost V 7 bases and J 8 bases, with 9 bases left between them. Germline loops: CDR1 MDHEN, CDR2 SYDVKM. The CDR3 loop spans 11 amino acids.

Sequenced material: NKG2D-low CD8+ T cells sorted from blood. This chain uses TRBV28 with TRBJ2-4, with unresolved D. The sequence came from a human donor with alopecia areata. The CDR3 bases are TGTGCCAGCAATAGTGCGGACATTCAGTACTTC. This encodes CASNSADIQYF.